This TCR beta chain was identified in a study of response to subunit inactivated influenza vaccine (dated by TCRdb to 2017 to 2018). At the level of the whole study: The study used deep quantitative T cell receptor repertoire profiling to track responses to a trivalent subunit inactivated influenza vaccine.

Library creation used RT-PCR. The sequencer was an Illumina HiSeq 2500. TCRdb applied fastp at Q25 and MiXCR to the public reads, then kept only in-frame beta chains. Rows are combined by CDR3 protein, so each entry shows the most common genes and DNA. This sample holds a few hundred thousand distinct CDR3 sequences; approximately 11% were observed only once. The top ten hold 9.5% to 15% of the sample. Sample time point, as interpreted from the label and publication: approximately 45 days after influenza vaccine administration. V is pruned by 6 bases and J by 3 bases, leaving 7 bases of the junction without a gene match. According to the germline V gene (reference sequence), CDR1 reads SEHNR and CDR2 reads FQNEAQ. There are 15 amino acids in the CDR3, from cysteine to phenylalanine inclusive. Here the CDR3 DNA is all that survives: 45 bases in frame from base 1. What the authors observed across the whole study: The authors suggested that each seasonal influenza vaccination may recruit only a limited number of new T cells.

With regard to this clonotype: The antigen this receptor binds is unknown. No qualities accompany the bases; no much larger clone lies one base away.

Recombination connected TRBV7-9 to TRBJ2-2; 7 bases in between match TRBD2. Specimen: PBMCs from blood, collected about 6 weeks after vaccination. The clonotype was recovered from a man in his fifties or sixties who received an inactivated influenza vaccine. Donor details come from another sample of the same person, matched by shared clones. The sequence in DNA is TGTGCCAGCAGGAAATTAGCGGGTTACACCGGGGAGCTGTTTTTT. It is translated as CASRKLAGYTGELFF.